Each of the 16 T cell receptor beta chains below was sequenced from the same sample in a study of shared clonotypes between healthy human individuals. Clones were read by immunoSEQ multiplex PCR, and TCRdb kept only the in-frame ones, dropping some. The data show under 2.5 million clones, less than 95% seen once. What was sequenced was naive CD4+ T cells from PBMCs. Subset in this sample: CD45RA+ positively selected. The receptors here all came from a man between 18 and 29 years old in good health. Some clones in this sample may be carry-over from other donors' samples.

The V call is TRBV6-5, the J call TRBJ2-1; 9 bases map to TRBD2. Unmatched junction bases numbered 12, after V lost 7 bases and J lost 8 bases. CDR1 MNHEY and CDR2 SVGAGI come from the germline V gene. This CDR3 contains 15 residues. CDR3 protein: CASTLTGTSLDEQFF. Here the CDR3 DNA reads TGTGCCAGCACCCTCACCGGGACTAGCTTGGATGAGCAGTTCTTC.

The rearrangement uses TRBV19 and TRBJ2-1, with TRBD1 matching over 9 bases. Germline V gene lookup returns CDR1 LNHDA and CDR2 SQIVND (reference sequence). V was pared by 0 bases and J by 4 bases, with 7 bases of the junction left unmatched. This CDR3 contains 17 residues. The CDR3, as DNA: TGTGCCAGTAGTATAGATCCCGGACAGGGGCCGTACAATGAGCAGTTCTTC. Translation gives CASSIDPGQGPYNEQFF.

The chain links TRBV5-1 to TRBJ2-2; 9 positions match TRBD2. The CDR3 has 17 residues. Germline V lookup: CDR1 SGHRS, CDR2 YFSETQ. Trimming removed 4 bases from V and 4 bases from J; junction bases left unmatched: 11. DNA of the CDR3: TGCGCCAGCAGCGCGACTGTGGCGGGAGGGAGCACCGGGGAGCTGTTTTTT. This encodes CASSATVAGGSTGELFF.

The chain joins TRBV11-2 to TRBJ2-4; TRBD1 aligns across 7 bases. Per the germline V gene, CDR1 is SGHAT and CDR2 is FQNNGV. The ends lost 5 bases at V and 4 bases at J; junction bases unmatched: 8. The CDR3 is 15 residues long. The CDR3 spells CASSAEDRRKNIQYF. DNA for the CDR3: TGTGCCAGCAGCGCTGAGGACAGGCGGAAAAACATTCAGTACTTC.

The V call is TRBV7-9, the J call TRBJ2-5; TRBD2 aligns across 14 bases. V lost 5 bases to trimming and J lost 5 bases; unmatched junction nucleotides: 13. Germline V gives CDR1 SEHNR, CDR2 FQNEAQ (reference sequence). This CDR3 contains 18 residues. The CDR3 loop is CASSPRTSGRFGVETQYF. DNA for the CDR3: TGTGCCAGCAGCCCCCGGACTAGCGGGAGGTTTGGAGTGGAGACCCAGTACTTC.

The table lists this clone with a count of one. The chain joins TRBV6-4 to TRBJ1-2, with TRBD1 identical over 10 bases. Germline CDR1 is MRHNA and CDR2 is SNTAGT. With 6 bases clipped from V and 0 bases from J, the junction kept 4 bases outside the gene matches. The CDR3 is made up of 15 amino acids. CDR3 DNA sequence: TGTGCCAGCAGGCCGGGACAGGGGTCTAACTATGGCTACACCTTC. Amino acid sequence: CASRPGQGSNYGYTF.

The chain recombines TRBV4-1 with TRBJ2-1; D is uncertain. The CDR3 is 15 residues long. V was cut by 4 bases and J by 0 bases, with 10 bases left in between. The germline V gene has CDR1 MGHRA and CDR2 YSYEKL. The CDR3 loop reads CASSRTASSYNEQFF. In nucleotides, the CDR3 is TGCGCCAGCAGCCGGACCGCCAGCTCCTACAATGAGCAGTTCTTC.

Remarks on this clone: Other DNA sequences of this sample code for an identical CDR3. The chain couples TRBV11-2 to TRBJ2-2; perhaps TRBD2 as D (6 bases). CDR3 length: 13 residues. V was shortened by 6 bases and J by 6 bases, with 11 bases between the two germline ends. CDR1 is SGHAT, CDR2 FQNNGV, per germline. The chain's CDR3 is CASSSSGAGELFF. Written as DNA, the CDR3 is TGTGCCAGCAGTTCATCGGGGGCCGGGGAGCTGTTTTTT.

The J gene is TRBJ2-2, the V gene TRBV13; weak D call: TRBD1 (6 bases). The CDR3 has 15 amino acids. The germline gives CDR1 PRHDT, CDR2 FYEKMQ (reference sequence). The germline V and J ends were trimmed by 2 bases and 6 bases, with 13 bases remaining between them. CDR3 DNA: TGTGCCAGCAGCTTAAGGGGGAGCCGGGCCGGGGAGCTGTTTTTT. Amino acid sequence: CASSLRGSRAGELFF.

The DNA for the CDR3 is TGTGCCAGCAGCCAAGGGGTCGGACTAATCACCGGGGAGCTGTTTTTT. Its translation is CASSQGVGLITGELFF. The rearrangement links TRBV14 to TRBJ2-2; D perhaps matches TRBD2 (6 bases). V lost 1 base and J lost 4, with 13 bases in between. CDR3 length: 16 amino acids. The germline V gene has CDR1 SGHDN and CDR2 FVKESK. Filled out from reference TRBV14 and TRBJ2-2, the complete variable domain reads EAGVTQFPSHSVIEKGQTVTLRCDPISGHDNLYWYRRVMGKEIKFLLHFVKESKQDESGMPNNRFLAERTGGTYSTLKVQPAELEDSGVYFCASSQGVGLITGELFFGEGSRLTVL.

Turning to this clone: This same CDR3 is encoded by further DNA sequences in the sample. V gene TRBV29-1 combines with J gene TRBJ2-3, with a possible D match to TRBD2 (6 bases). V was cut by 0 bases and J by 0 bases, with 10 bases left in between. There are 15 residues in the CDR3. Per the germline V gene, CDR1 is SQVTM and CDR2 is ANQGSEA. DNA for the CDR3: TGCAGCGTTGAAGACAGGCGGGGTAGCACAGATACGCAGTATTTT. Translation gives CSVEDRRGSTDTQYF.

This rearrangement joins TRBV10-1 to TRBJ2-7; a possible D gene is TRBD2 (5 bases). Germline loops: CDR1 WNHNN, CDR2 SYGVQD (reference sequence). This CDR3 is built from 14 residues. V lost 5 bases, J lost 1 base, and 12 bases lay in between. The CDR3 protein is CASSKGVGSYEQYF. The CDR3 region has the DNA TGCGCCAGCAGTAAGGGAGTTGGGTCCTACGAGCAGTACTTC.

DNA for the CDR3: TGTGCCAGCAACCTGGCGGGCAGGGGGGCCAATCAGCCCCAGCATTTT. Translation: CASNLAGRGANQPQHF. The rearrangement joins TRBV28 to TRBJ1-5, with 7 positions matching TRBD1. This CDR3 region has 16 residues. Germline V gene sequence: CDR1 MDHEN, CDR2 SYDVKM. J was trimmed by 3 bases and V by 7 bases; bases with no gene match: 12.

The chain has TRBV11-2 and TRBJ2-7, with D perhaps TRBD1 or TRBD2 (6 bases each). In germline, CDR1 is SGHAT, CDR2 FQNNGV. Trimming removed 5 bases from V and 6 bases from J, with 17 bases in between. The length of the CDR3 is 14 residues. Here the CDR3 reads CASSPKGGGIEQYF. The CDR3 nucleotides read TGTGCCAGCAGCCCGAAGGGGGGAGGAATCGAGCAGTACTTC.

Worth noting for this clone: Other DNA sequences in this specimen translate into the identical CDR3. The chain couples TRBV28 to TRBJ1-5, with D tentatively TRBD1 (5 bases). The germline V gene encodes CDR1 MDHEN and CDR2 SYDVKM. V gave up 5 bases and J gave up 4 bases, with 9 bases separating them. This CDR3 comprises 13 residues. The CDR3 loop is CASSPDRNQPQHF. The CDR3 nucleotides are TGTGCCAGCAGTCCCGACAGAAATCAGCCCCAGCATTTT.

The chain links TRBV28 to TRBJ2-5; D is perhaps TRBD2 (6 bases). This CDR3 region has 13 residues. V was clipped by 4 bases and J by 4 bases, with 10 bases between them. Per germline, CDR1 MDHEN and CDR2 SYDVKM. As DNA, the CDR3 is TGTGCCAGCAGTTACCGGGGGTTAGAGACCCAGTACTTC. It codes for CASSYRGLETQYF.